These T cell receptor beta chains were read from a single sample in a study of read filtering for tumor transcriptome and immune sequencing. TCRdb used MiXCR to reprocess the reads, holding one entry per CDR3 protein. The profile covers about 63,000 distinct CDR3 sequences, with approximately 13% appearing a single time and over 40% taken by the ten largest. The specimen was a population of CD138-negative cells sorted from bone marrow. These receptors were collected from a donor over 35 with multiple myeloma. Each CDR3 is given with its conserved first and last residue. A D gene is named only where the DNA matches it firmly. Not every row has a clone size; where given, it reads once, few, many or a size class.

J | V | D | size | CDR3 | DNA
TRBJ2-4 | TRBV5-5 | TRBD1 | many | CASSLTGDVGDIQYF | TGTGCCAGCAGCTTAACAGGGGACGTGGGTGACATTCAGTACTTC
TRBJ2-1 | TRBV5-1 | TRBD2 | many | CASSFGTSEYNEQFF | TGCGCCAGCAGCTTTGGCACTAGCGAGTACAATGAGCAGTTCTTC
TRBJ2-3 | TRBV29-1 | NA | few | CSVGAPSTDTQYF | TGCAGCGTTGGGGCTCCTAGCACAGATACGCAGTATTTT
TRBJ1-1 | TRBV7-9 | NA | few | CASSLGGSEAFF | TGTGCCAGCAGCTTAGGGGGGAGTGAAGCTTTCTTT
TRBJ2-7 | TRBV11-1 | TRBD2 | many | CASSLEASSGPYEQYF | TGTGCCAGCAGCTTAGAGGCGTCTAGCGGCCCTTACGAGCAGTACTTC
TRBJ2-5 | TRBV20-1 | TRBD2 | many | CSARGTGLAEETQYF | TGCAGTGCTAGAGGGACCGGACTAGCGGAAGAGACCCAGTACTTC
TRBJ2-3 | TRBV7-2 | NA | few | CASSFILTVFSTDTQYF | TGTGCCAGCAGCTTTATTCTGACAGTCTTTTCCACAGATACGCAGTATTTT
TRBJ1-2 | TRBV29-1 | TRBD1 | few | CSVDSWDSFYGYTF | TGCAGCGTTGATTCCTGGGACAGCTTCTATGGCTACACCTTC
TRBJ2-4 | TRBV21-1 | NA | many | CASSSISRTFIRGAKNIQYF | TGTGCCAGCAGCTCCATATCCAGGACCTTTATCCGAGGGGCCAAAAACATTCAGTACTTC
TRBJ2-7 | TRBV3-1 | TRBD1 | NA | CASSSKGDSSEQYF | TGTGCCAGCAGCTCCAAGGGGGACAGTAGCGAGCAGTACTTC